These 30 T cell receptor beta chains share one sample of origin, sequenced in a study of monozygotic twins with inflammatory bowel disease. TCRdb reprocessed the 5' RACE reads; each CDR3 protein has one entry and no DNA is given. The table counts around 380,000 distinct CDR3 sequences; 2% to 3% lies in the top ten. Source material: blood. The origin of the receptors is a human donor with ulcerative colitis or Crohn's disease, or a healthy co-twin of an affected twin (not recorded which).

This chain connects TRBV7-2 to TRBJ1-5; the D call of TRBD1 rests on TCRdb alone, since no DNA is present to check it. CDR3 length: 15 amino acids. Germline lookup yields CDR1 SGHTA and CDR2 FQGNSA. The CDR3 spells CASSLGHSSNQPQHF.

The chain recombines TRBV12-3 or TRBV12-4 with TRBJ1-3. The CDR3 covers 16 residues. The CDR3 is CASSPYSGTPGNTIYF.

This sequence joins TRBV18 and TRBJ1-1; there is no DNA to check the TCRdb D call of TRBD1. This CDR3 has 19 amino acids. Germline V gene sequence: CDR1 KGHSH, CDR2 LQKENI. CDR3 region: CARNTTPCGTGGGGTEAFF.

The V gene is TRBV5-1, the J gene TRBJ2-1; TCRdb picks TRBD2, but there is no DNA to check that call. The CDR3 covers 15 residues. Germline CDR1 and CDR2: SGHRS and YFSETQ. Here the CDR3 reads CASSPPGLAGVEQFF. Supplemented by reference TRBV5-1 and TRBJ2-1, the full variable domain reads KAGVTQTPRYLIKTRGQQVTLSCSPISGHRSVSWYQQTPGQGLQFLFEYFSETQRNKGNFPGRFSGRQFSNSRSEMNVSTLELGDSALYLCASSPPGLAGVEQFFGPGTRLTVL.

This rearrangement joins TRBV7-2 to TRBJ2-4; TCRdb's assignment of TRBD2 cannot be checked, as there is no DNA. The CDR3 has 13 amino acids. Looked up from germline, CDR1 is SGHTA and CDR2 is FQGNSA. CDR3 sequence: CASSPARETIQYF.

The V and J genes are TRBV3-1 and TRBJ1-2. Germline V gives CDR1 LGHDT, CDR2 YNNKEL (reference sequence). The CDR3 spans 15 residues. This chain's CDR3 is CASSPLRGGEYGYTF.

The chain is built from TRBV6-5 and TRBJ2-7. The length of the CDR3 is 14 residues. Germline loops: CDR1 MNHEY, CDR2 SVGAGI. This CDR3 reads CASSYGHEGGEQYF.

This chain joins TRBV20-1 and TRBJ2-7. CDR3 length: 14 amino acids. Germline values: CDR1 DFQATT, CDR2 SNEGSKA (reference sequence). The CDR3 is CSAPRIPGSYEQYF.

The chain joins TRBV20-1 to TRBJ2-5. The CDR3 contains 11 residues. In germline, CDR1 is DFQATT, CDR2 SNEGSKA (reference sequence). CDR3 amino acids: CSATHQETQYF.

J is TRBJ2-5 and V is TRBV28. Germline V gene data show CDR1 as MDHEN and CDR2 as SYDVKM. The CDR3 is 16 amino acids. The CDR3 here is CASKHEGWVGKETQYF.

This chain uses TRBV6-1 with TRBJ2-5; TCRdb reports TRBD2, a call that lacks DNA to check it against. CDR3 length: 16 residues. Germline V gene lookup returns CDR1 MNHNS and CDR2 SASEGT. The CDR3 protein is CASTKGRGSFGETQYF.

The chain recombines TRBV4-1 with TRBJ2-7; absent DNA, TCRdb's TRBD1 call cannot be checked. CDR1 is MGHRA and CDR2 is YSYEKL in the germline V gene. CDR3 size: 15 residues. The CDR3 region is CASSQWGASSYEQYF.

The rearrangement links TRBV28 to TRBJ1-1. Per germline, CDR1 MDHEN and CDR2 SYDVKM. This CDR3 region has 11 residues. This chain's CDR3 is CASPRGSEAFF.

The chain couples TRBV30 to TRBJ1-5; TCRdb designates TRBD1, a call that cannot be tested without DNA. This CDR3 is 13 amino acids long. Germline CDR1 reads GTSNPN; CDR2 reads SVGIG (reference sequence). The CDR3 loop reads CAWSAGSFQPQHF.

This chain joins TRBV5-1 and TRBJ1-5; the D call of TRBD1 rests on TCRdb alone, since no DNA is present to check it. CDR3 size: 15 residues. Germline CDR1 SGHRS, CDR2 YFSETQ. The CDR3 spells CASSLEGRVNQPQHF.

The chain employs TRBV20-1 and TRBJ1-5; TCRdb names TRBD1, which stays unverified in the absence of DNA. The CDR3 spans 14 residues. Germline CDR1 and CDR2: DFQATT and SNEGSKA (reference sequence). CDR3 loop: CSASSRGNNQPQHF.

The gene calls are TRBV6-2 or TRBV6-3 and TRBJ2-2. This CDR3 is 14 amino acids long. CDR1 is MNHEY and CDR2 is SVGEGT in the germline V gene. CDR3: CASSSARTTGELFF.

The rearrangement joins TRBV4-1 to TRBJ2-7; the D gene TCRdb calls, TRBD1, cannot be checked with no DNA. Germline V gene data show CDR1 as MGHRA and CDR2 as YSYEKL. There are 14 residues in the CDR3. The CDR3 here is CASSQESGGYEQYF.

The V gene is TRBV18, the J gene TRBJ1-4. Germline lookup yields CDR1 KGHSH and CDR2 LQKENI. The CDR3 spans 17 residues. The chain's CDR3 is CASSPLAGVATNEKLFF. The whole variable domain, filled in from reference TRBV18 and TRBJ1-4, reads NAGVMQNPRHLVRRRGQEARLRCSPMKGHSHVYWYRQLPEEGLKFMVYLQKENIIDESGMPKERFSAEFPKEGPSILRIQQVVRGDSAAYFCASSPLAGVATNEKLFFGSGTQLSVL.

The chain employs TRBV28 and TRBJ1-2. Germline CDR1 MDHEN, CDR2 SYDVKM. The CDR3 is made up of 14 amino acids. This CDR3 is CASSSLGYNYGYTF.

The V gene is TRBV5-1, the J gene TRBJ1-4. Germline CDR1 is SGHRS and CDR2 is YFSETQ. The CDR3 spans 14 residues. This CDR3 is CASSLAGDNEKLFF. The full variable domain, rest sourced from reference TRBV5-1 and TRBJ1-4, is KAGVTQTPRYLIKTRGQQVTLSCSPISGHRSVSWYQQTPGQGLQFLFEYFSETQRNKGNFPGRFSGRQFSNSRSEMNVSTLELGDSALYLCASSLAGDNEKLFFGSGTQLSVL.

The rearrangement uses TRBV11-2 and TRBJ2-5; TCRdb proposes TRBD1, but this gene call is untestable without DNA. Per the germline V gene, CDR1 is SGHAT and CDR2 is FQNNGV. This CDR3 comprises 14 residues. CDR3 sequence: CASSLRGLRETQYF.

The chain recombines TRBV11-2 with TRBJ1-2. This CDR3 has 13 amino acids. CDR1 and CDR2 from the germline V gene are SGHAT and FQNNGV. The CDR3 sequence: CASSSRTNYGYTF. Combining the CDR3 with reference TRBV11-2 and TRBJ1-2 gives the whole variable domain EAGVAQSPRYKIIEKRQSVAFWCNPISGHATLYWYQQILGQGPKLLIQFQNNGVVDDSQLPKDRFSAERLKGVDSTLKIQPAKLEDSAVYLCASSSRTNYGYTFGSGTRLTVV.

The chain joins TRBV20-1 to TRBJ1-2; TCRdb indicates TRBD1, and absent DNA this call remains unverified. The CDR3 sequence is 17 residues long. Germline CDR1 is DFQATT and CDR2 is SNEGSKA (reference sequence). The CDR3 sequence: CSAAGRQGVSIGYGYTF.

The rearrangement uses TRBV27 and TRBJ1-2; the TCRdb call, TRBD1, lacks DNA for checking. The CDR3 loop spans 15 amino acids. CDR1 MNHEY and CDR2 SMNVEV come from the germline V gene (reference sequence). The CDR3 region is CASGGSGHSIYGYTF.

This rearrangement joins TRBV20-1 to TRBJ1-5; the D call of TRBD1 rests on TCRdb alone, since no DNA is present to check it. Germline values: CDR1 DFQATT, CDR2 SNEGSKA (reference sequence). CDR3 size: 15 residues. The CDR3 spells CSARGLPPLYQPQHF.

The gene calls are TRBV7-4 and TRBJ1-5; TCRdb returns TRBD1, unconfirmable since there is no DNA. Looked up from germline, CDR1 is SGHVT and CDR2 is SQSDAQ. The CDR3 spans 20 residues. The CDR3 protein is CASSFTQPPSGQGDQQPQHF.

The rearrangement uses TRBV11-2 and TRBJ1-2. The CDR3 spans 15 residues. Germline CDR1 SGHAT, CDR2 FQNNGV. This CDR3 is CASSLVQDGGYGYTF.

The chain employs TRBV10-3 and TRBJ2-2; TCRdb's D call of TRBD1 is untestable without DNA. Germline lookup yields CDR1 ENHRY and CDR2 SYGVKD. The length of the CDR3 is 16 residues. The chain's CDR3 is CAISESAPQDTGELFF.

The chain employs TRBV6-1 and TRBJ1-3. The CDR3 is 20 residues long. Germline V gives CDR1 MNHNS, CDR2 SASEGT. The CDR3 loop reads CASSEARGVLATSSGNTIYF.